This record covers a single T cell receptor (beta chain). CDR1 is LNHDA and CDR2 is SQIVND in the germline V gene (reference sequence). This CDR3 has 14 amino acids. Deletions cut 4 bases from V and 0 bases from J, with 7 bases between. This entry belongs to a study of blood T cell repertoires in COVID-19. Original processing methods: Scientists estimated how many nucleated cells there were by amplifying reference gene primers. This table comes from immunoSEQ multiplex PCR, and its TCRdb copy is limited to in-frame clones, with some not included. V and J calls and clone size come straight from that table; D and trimming were deduced from the DNA. The sample includes about 140,000 clones, roughly 85% of them seen just once.

The TCR originated in a man over 45 with acute or convalescent COVID-19. Sequenced input: peripheral blood. This chain uses TRBV19 with TRBJ1-5; no reliable D call. The CDR3 DNA reads TGTGCCAGTAGTACGAGGGTTAGCAATCAGCCCCAGCATTTT. Protein: CASSTRVSNQPQHF. Complete variable domain (other parts from reference TRBV19 and TRBJ1-5): DGGITQSPKYLFRKEGQNVTLSCEQNLNHDAMYWYRQDPGQGLRLIYYSQIVNDFQKGDIAEGYSVSREKKESFPLTVTSAQKNPTAFYLCASSTRVSNQPQHFGDGTRLSIL.